Below, 21 T cell receptor beta chains from the same sample are listed, as sequenced in a study of regulatory T cells in long-lasting Graves disease. With iRepertoire HTBI primers and Arm-PCR of CDR3 regions, TCR beta libraries were built. Each CDR3 protein gets one entry after TCRdb re-called the multiplex PCR reads with MiXCR. The data contain roughly 300,000 distinct CDR3 sequences, roughly a fifth of them singletons. Time point meaning: persistent/refractory GD, antithyroid drugs over 5 years with positive TRAb. Extracted RNA from PBMCs served as the source of the TCR library. The sequences come from peripheral blood mononuclear cells (PBMCs), collected when the disease was refractory, from a patient treated with antithyroid drugs. These receptors were taken from a female donor with Graves disease.

CDR3 in amino acids: CASSSVGQGRNEQFF. CDR3 in DNA: TGTGCCAGCAGTTCGGTCGGACAGGGAAGGAATGAGCAGTTCTTC. V usage is TRBV28 and J usage is TRBJ2-1; 8 nucleotides line up with TRBD1. The CDR3 is made up of 15 amino acids. From germline, CDR1 is MDHEN and CDR2 SYDVKM. The trim removed 4 bases at V and 7 bases at J, leaving 9 bases unmatched.

This clonotype was counted ten times or more. The DNA for the CDR3 is TGTGCCAGCAGTTTCCCGTACAGGGCGAACACCGGGGAGCTGTTTTTT. Translation gives CASSFPYRANTGELFF. The chain joins TRBV28 to TRBJ2-2; a weak D match, TRBD1 (6 bases). Germline lookup yields CDR1 MDHEN and CDR2 SYDVKM. Trimming removed 3 bases from V and 0 bases from J, with 11 bases in between. The CDR3 loop spans 16 amino acids.

The chain has TRBV4-3 and TRBJ2-7; 8 positions agree with TRBD1. With V trimmed by 0 bases and J by 2 bases, 18 bases remained unmatched. This CDR3 has 20 amino acids. Germline lookup yields CDR1 LGHNA and CDR2 YSLEER. The CDR3 DNA reads as TGCGCCAGCAGCCAAGACTGGACAGGGTTAGGATTTTCAACCGCCTACGAGCAGTACTTC. Protein: CASSQDWTGLGFSTAYEQYF.

The table lists this clonotype with a few counts. This sequence joins TRBV4-2 and TRBJ2-7; 8 positions match TRBD1. Germline CDR1 is LGHNA and CDR2 is YNFKEQ. The junction had 8 bases not matched to a gene; V was cut back by 2 bases and J by 5 bases. The CDR3 length is 15 residues. The CDR3 DNA is TGTGCCAGCAGCCAAATACGACAGGGGATAGACGAGCAGTACTTC. Its protein product is CASSQIRQGIDEQYF.

The rearrangement joins TRBV2 to TRBJ2-2; 11 positions match TRBD2. V was pared by 6 bases and J by 4 bases, with 4 bases of the junction left unmatched. CDR3 length: 15 amino acids. Germline values: CDR1 SNHLY, CDR2 FYNNEI. CDR3 in amino acids: CASRALAGATGELFF. DNA for the CDR3: TGTGCCAGCAGGGCACTAGCGGGAGCCACCGGGGAGCTGTTTTTT.

There are a few counts of this clonotype. This rearrangement joins TRBV6-5 to TRBJ2-7; 7 bases are a match to TRBD1. J was trimmed by 4 bases and V by 3 bases; bases with no gene match: 12. CDR1 and CDR2 (germline): MNHEY, SVGAGI. The CDR3 spans 16 residues. CDR3 nucleotides: TGTGCCAGCAGTTATTCCAGACCAGGGGGTGTGTACGAGCAGTACTTC. Translated, it gives CASSYSRPGGVYEQYF.

This clonotype showed up many times. V is TRBV6-5 and J is TRBJ2-6; 7 bases map to TRBD1. Germline CDR1 reads MNHEY; CDR2 reads SVGAGI. Trimming at V came to 2 bases and at J to 8 bases, leaving 6 bases not matched to a gene. This CDR3 has 15 residues. CDR3 loop: CASSYTLTGPNVLTF. The CDR3 DNA reads as TGTGCCAGCAGTTACACTTTGACAGGGCCCAACGTCCTGACTTTC.

The chain is built from TRBV6-2 or TRBV6-3 and TRBJ2-7, with 9 bases aligning to TRBD1. The germline V gene has CDR1 MNHEY and CDR2 SVGEGT. This CDR3 comprises 15 residues. With 5 bases clipped from V and 2 bases from J, the junction kept 7 bases outside the gene matches. CDR3 nucleotide sequence: TGTGCCAGCAGTATGACAGGGGGGATCGCCTACGAGCAGTACTTC. Translated, it gives CASSMTGGIAYEQYF.

The chain has TRBV29-1 and TRBJ2-5; TRBD2 agrees at 13 bases. J gave up 7 bases and V 8 bases, and 7 bases lay outside the gene matches. There are 13 residues in the CDR3. Germline CDR1 is SQVTM and CDR2 is ANQGSEA. The DNA of the CDR3 is TGCAGCACGGGGACTAGCGGGGTCGGGACCCAGTACTTC. It codes for CSTGTSGVGTQYF.

This clonotype was seen many times. The rearrangement uses TRBV27 and TRBJ1-2; 7 nucleotides agree with TRBD1. Germline CDR1 MNHEY, CDR2 SMNVEV (reference sequence). The CDR3 length is 17 residues. J gave up 4 bases and V 5 bases, and 16 bases lay outside the gene matches. DNA for the CDR3: TGTGCCAGCAGTGTGACAGGGAGATTCGGGCGGGGCTATGGCTACACCTTC. This sequence encodes CASSVTGRFGRGYGYTF.

The chain has TRBV10-3 and TRBJ2-5; 12 positions agree with TRBD2. Trimming at V came to 11 bases and at J to 4 bases, leaving 11 bases not matched to a gene. The CDR3 contains 15 residues. Germline V gene data show CDR1 as ENHRY and CDR2 as SYGVKD. The CDR3 region has the DNA TGTGCCGTAGGGAATCAGACTAGCGGGAGAGAGACCCAGTACTTC. Its protein product is CAVGNQTSGRETQYF.

The chain couples TRBV7-2 to TRBJ1-1; no clear D. The germline V gene has CDR1 SGHTA and CDR2 FQGNSA. The CDR3 loop spans 15 amino acids. Trimming cost V 3 bases and J 1 base, with 12 bases left between them. Written as DNA, the CDR3 is TGTGCCAGCAGCTTCCTCCCCGGGTCGAACACTGAAGCTTTCTTT. Translation: CASSFLPGSNTEAFF. The full variable domain, in which reference TRBV7-2 and TRBJ1-1 provide the parts outside the CDR3, is GAGVSQSPSNKVTEKGKDVELRCDPISGHTALYWYRQSLGQGLEFLIYFQGNSAPDKSGLPSDRFSAERTGGSVSTLTIQRTQQEDSAVYLCASSFLPGSNTEAFFGQGTRLTVV.

This clonotype was seen ten or more times. V is TRBV29-1 and J is TRBJ1-5, with 8 bases identical to TRBD1. J lost 3 bases, V lost 6 bases, and 4 bases had no gene match. This CDR3 is built from 13 residues. Germline CDR1 and CDR2: SQVTM and ANQGSEA. The DNA of the CDR3 is TGCAGCGTCGCGACAGGGGTCAATCAGCCCCAGCATTTT. Protein: CSVATGVNQPQHF.

The sample holds one count of this clonotype. Compared with germline, one end of the junction differs, possibly owing to a read error. V usage is TRBV15 and J usage is TRBJ2-7; D gene uncertain. This CDR3 spans 14 amino acids. Germline assignment: CDR1 LNHNV and CDR2 YYDKDF (reference sequence). In DNA, the CDR3 is TGTGCCACCAGCAGGGGTGGAAGCTCCTACGAGCAGTGCTTC. Translated: CATSRGGSSYEQCF.

The chain employs TRBV11-2 and TRBJ2-7; TRBD2 is a possible D gene (6 bases). Trimming removed 3 bases from V and 7 bases from J, with 22 bases in between. CDR3 length equals 16 residues. Germline-derived CDR1 and CDR2 are SGHAT and FQNNGV. As DNA, the CDR3 is TGTGCCAGCAGCTTGTTGGCGGGACGTCTGGTTGGGGAGCAGTACTTC. It yields the protein CASSLLAGRLVGEQYF.

V and J are TRBV20-1 and TRBJ1-6; 7 bases map to TRBD1. CDR1 is DFQATT, CDR2 SNEGSKA, per germline (reference sequence). Germline trimming cut 5 bases from V and 5 bases from J; bases unmatched to any gene: 3. CDR3 size: 13 residues. The CDR3 DNA sequence: TGCAGTGCTTTCGACAGGGATAATTCACCCCTCCACTTT. It yields the protein CSAFDRDNSPLHF.

The sample holds a few counts of this clonotype. The rearrangement joins TRBV9 to TRBJ1-6, with D hard to call. The V gene's germline CDR1 is SGDLS and CDR2 YYNGEE. This CDR3 is 14 amino acids long. With 0 bases removed from V and 7 bases from J, the gap between germline ends came to 8 bases. CDR3 bases: TGTGCCAGCAGCGTAGCAGTCAGAAATTCACCCCTCCACTTT. Translation gives CASSVAVRNSPLHF.

The sample holds a few counts of this clonotype. The chain couples TRBV20-1 to TRBJ2-7; 7 bases align to TRBD2. The V gene's germline CDR1 is DFQATT and CDR2 SNEGSKA (reference sequence). The CDR3 consists of 14 residues. V shed 2 bases and J 7 bases; nucleotides not matched to a gene: 11. CDR3 in DNA: TGCAGTGCTAGATTCAGCGGGACCTTGGGGGAGCAGTACTTC. It encodes CSARFSGTLGEQYF.

This clonotype showed up many times. This rearrangement joins TRBV11-2 to TRBJ2-5; D tentatively fits TRBD1 or TRBD2 (6 bases each). Trimming cost V 4 bases and J 3 bases, with 15 bases left between them. Germline V CDR1 and CDR2: SGHAT, FQNNGV. The CDR3 sequence is 15 residues long. This chain's CDR3 is CASSSWWGAEETQYF. The CDR3 DNA reads TGTGCCAGCAGCTCCTGGTGGGGGGCCGAAGAGACCCAGTACTTC.

The V and J genes are TRBV13 and TRBJ1-5; possibly TRBD1 for D (5 bases). The CDR3 has 13 residues. Per the germline V gene, CDR1 is PRHDT and CDR2 is FYEKMQ (reference sequence). Trimming removed 6 bases from V and 9 bases from J, with 15 bases in between. CDR3 region: CASRAGRRGPQHF. In nucleotides, the CDR3 is TGTGCCAGCAGGGCAGGGCGTAGGGGGCCCCAGCATTTT.

The CDR3 here is CSAPTREFLFF. Here the CDR3 DNA reads TGCAGTGCTCCGACTAGGGAATTTTTGTTCTTC. This sequence joins TRBV20-1 and TRBJ2-1; TRBD2 is a possible D gene (6 bases). The V end was cut by 5 bases, the J end by 15 bases, with 17 bases between. There are 11 residues in the CDR3. Germline V gene data show CDR1 as DFQATT and CDR2 as SNEGSKA (reference sequence).